This T cell receptor (beta chain) was captured in a study of OX40 agonist ivuxolimab in advanced cancers. Study-wide context: Cohort: 80% to 85% men, mean age approximately 60, aged roughly 23 to 79. Antecedent anti-PD-1, anti-PD-L1 or anti-CTLA-4 therapy was permissible, with about 40% having received some. One patient with hepatocellular carcinoma and two with cutaneous melanoma, three in all, had partial responses.

General observations from the study: Compared with others, partial responders at 0.1-3.0 mg/kg displayed clonal expansion among the lowest.

Method: immunoSEQ multiplex PCR; TCRdb's copy keeps in-frame clones and lacks some. Among some 150,000 clones, approximately 94% were seen once, and the ten largest hold roughly 1%. With regard to this clone: Antigen unknown.

Germline CDR1 is KGHSH and CDR2 is LQKENI. V was cut by 2 bases and J by 1 base, with 11 bases left in between. The CDR3 is made up of 15 amino acids. Sequenced here: CD4+ or CD8+ T cells sorted from blood, sampled in a trial of the OX40 agonist ivuxolimab. This chain links TRBV18 with TRBJ2-5; D remains unclear. The sequence derives from an adult with an advanced solid tumor such as melanoma, head and neck, liver or kidney cancer. This CDR3 is CASSPVTQIQETQYF. Written as DNA, the CDR3 is TGTGCCAGCTCACCAGTGACACAGATCCAAGAGACCCAGTACTTC.